The T cell receptor (beta chain) under discussion was sequenced for a study of Graves' ophthalmopathy and Graves' hyperthyroidism (dated by TCRdb to about 2018). As for the study more broadly: Hyperthyroidism was defined as stable when no progression to ophthalmopathy occurred within 18 months of follow-up. After sampling, hyperthyroidism patients received methimazole starting at 30 mg daily, and ophthalmopathy patients received high-dose intravenous methylprednisolone. An independent validation cohort comprised fewer than 20 hyperthyroidism patients and over 15 patients who later progressed from hyperthyroidism to ophthalmopathy. The study used TCR beta repertoire signatures to distinguish Graves' ophthalmopathy from Graves' hyperthyroidism and to predict progression to ophthalmopathy. In total, 135 blood samples were TCR-sequenced: some 40 ophthalmopathy, some 75 hyperthyroidism and roughly 17 hyperthyroidism-to-ophthalmopathy patients. T-cell repertoires of thyroid tissue and blood were compared in more than 5 hyperthyroidism patients. To explore V-J signatures that distinguish ophthalmopathy from hyperthyroidism, a discovery set of roughly 98 patients was enrolled, made up of under 50 with ophthalmopathy and some 56 with stable hyperthyroidism. The investigation overall reported the following: No statistical method was used to set the sample size in advance, and the investigators knew which group each participant was assigned to. Among expanded thyroid clonotypes with frequency above 0.001, most also showed up in blood, which suggests that blood repertoires may reflect the thyroid immune response. Ophthalmopathy was separated from stable hyperthyroidism by the 13-signature model with more than 85% sensitivity and 81% to 83% specificity in cross-validation and with 80%/75% in the test set. In validation, the model predicted ophthalmopathy progression with about 71% sensitivity and roughly 78% specificity; some 13 predicted patients were CT-confirmed with GO in a median of approximately six months.

This clonotype occurred many times. Which antigen it targets is not known. Per-base qualities were not stored, and no clone one base away is much larger. Via the germline V gene, CDR1 is SNHLY and CDR2 FYNNEI. The CDR3 goes from the cysteine to the phenylalanine over 14 residues. Only CDR3 DNA remains: 42 bases, in frame from the first base. The junction shows trimming of 3 bases on V and 5 bases on J, plus 13 bases between the germline ends. For repertoire sequencing, TCR beta CDR3 regions were amplified from RNA transcripts. The first round of RT-PCR was done with HTBI primers and the Qiagen OneStep RT-PCR kit, and was followed by a second round of multiplex PCR, then size selection and purification. Libraries were sequenced paired-end with 100 bp reads on an Illumina HiSeq2000. The paper's data handling went like this. SOAPnuke was used to process the reads, removing any read that contained adapters or uncalled bases, had a mean Phred below 15, or lacked an exact match to the constant primer or identifier. COPE v1.2.5 was used to merge the high-quality paired reads. Each unique nucleotide sequence was treated as a clonotype, and MiTCR v1.1 was used to align the clonotypes to the IMGT TRB V, D and J references. Analysis was restricted to V-J combinations with a frequency above 0.0001, which covered about 99% of repertoires. For each V-J combination, a TCR clonal expansion and chaos score was defined as the ratio of F50 clonal expansion to chaos observed in the TCRdist matrix. Welch's t-statistics and random forest were used to reduce the features to approximately 13 V-J combinations, which were then used as input to a naive Bayes classifier. Thyroid-blood repertoire similarity was quantified with the Morisita-Horn index. In TCRdb, the public reads were trimmed at Q25 with fastp and aligned with MiXCR, with productive beta chains retained. Entries that share a CDR3 protein sequence are merged under the most common genes and DNA. TCRdb's processing, not the authors' own work, is the source of the V and J calls. The sample table lists 560,000 or so distinct CDR3 sequences, about two fifths of them with a count of one. The ten largest account for roughly 4.5% of the sample.

Hyperthyroidism patients were newly diagnosed, were aged 18 to 65 years, and had a disease duration under 2 months. Patients with other autoimmune diseases, uncontrolled infections, pregnancy or lactation were excluded. Diagnosis was based on clinical symptoms, serum thyroxine, TRAb, thyroid ultrasound and orbital computed tomography. Total RNA was extracted using Trizol reagent, and RNA quality was checked on an Agilent 2100 Bioanalyzer. The sequence is built from TRBV2 and TRBJ2-5; the D gene may be TRBD1 or TRBD2, since each aligns over 5 bases. Material for sequencing was peripheral blood or thyroid tissue (not recorded which). The sequence was collected from an adult man with Graves' hyperthyroidism. The bases read TGTGCCAGCAGTGACCAGAGAGGGGAGGAGACCCAGTACTTC. Its product reads: CASSDQRGEETQYF.